This paragraph covers one T cell receptor (beta chain) sequence. Sequence at one end of the junction differs from germline and may be a read error. TCRbeta libraries were built with three rounds of nested PCR, modified from ARM-PCR. TCRdb called the multiplex PCR reads again in MiXCR, with one record for every CDR3 protein. The data contain tens of thousands of distinct CDR3 sequences, roughly 60% of them singletons. The sample belongs to a study of tumor and adjacent non-tumor tissue in lung cancer. Across the whole study: The cohort had about a dozen adenocarcinoma, a couple of squamous cell and 1 small cell patients.

The template was RNA from unsorted bulk tissue. This CDR3 is 13 amino acids long. Germline V gives CDR1 MNHEY, CDR2 SVGAGI. Sequencing was done on a sample of lung tumor tissue. The chain joins TRBV6-5 to TRBJ2-4, with TRBD2 matching 9 bases. This receptor was taken from a man aged 45-65 years with non-small cell lung cancer. CDR3 bases: TGTGACAGCAGCAAAGCGGGGGGAAACATTCAGTACTTC. Translating it yields CDSSKAGGNIQYF.